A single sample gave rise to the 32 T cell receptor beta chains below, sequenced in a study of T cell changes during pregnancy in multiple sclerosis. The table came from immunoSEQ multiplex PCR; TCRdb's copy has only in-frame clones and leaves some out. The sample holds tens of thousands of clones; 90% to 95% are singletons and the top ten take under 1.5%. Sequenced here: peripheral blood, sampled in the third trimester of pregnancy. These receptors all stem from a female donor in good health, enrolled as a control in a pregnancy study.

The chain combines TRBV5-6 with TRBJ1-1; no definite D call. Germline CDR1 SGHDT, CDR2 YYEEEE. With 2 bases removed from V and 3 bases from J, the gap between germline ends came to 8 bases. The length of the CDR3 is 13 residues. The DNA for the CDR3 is TGTGCCAGCAGCTTTAACGGGGACACTGAAGCTTTCTTT. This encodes CASSFNGDTEAFF.

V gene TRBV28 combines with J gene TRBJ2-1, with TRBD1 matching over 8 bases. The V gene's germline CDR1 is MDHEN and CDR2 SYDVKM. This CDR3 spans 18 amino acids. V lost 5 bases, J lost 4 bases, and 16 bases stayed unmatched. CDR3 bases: TGTGCCAGCAGTCTACATGTCAAACAGGGGGTTATATACAATGAGCAGTTCTTC. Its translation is CASSLHVKQGVIYNEQFF.

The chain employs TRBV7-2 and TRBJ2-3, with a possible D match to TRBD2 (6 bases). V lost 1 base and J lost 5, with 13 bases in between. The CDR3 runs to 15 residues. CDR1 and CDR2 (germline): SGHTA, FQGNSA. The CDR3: CASSLDRAEGDTQYF. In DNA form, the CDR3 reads TGTGCCAGCAGCTTAGACAGAGCGGAGGGAGATACGCAGTATTTT.

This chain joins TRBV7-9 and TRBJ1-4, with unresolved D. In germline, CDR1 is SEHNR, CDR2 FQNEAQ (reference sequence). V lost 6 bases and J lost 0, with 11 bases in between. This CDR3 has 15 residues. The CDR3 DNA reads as TGTGCCAGCAGAACCACAGCTGCAACTAATGAAAAACTGTTTTTT. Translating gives CASRTTAATNEKLFF. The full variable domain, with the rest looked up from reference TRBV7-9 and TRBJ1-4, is DTGVSQNPRHKITKRGQNVTFRCDPISEHNRLYWYRQTLGQGPEFLTYFQNEAQLEKSRLLSDRFSAERPKGSFSTLEIQRTEQGDSAMYLCASRTTAATNEKLFFGSGTQLSVL.

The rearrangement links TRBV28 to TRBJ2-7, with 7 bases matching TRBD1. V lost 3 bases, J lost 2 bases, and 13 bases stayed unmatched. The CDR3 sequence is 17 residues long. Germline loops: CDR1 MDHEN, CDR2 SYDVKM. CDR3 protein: CASSFPSADREPYEQYF. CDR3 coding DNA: TGTGCCAGCAGTTTCCCGTCCGCCGACAGGGAGCCCTACGAGCAGTACTTC.

The CDR3 DNA reads TGTGCCAGCAGCCAATATTCAGGGGCAGGTCAGCCCCAGCATTTT. The encoded protein is CASSQYSGAGQPQHF. The chain combines TRBV7-2 with TRBJ1-5, with D possibly TRBD1 on 6 matching bases. Germline V CDR1 and CDR2: SGHTA, FQGNSA. The germline V and J ends were trimmed by 5 bases and 6 bases, with 17 bases remaining between them. The CDR3 is made up of 15 amino acids.

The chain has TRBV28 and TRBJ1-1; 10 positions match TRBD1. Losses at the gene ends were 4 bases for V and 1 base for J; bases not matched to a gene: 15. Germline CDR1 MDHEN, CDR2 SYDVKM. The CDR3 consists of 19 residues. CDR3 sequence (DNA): TGTGCCAGCAGTTCTACGGGACGGGACAGGGGAATTAAGAACACTGAAGCTTTCTTT. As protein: CASSSTGRDRGIKNTEAFF.

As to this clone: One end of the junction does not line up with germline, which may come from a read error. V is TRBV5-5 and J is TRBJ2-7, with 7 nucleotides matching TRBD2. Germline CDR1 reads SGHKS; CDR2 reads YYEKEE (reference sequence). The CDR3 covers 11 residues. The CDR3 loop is CASTLGGEQYF. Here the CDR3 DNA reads TGTGCCAGCACCTTGGGAGGGGAGCAGTACTTC.

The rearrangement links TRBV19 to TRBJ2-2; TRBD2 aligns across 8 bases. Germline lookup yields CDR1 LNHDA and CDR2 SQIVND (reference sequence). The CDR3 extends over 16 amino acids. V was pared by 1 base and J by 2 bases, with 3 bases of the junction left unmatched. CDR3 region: CASSIVAGSNTGELFF. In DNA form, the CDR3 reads TGTGCCAGTAGTATAGTAGCGGGATCAAACACCGGGGAGCTGTTTTTT.

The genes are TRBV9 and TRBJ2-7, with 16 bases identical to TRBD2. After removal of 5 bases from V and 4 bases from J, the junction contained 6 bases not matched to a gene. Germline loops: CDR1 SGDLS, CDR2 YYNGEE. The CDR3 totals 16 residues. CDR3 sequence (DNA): TGTGCCAGCAGTGGGACTAGCGGGAGGGCCGGGTACGAGCAGTACTTC. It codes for CASSGTSGRAGYEQYF.

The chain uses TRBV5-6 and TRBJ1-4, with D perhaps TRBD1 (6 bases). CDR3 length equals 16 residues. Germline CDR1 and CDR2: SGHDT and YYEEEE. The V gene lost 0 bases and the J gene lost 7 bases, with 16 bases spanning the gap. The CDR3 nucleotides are TGTGCCAGCAGCTTGGCCGGGGGGGCCGCGTTTGAAAAACTGTTTTTT. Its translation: CASSLAGGAAFEKLFF.

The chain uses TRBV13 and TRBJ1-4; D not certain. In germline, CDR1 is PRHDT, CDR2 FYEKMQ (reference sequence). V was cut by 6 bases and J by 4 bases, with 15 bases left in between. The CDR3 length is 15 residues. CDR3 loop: CASSRTADYNEKLFF. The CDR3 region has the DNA TGTGCCAGCAGTAGAACAGCGGACTATAATGAAAAACTGTTTTTT.

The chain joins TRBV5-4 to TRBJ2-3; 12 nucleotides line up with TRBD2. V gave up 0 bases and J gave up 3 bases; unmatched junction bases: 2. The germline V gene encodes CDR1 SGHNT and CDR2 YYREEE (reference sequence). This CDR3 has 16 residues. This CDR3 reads CASSLGLAGVTDTQYF. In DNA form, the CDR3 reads TGTGCCAGCAGCTTGGGACTAGCGGGGGTAACAGATACGCAGTATTTT. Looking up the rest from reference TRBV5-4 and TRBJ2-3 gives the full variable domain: ETGVTQSPTHLIKTRGQQVTLRCSSQSGHNTVSWYQQALGQGPQFIFQYYREEENGRGNFPPRFSGLQFPNYSSELNVNALELDDSALYLCASSLGLAGVTDTQYFGPGTRLTVL.

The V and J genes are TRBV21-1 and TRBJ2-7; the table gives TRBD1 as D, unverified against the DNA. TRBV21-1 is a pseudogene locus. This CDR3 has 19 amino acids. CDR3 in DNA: TGTGCCAGCAGCAAAGAGGTAGTCCTGGGGGACAGGGTCTCCTACGAGCAGTACTTC. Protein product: CASSKEVVLGDRVSYEQYF.

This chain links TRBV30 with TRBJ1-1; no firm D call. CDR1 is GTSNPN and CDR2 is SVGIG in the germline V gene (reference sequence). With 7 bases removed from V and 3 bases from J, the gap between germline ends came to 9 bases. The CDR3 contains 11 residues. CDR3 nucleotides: TGTGCCTCCCGGGGATACACTGAAGCTTTCTTT. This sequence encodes CASRGYTEAFF.

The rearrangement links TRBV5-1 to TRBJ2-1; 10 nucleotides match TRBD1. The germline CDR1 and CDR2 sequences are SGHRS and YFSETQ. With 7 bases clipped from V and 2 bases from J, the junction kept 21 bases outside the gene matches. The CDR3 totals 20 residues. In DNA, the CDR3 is TGCGCCAGCTCACTAAAACCGGGACAGGGGCGAAATACACCCTACAATGAGCAGTTCTTC. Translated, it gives CASSLKPGQGRNTPYNEQFF.

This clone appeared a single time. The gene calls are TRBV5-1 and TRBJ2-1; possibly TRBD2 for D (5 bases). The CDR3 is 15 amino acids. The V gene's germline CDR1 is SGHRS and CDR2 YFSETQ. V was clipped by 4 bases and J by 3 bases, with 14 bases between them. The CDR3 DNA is TGCGCCAGCAGCGGGAACTCCGGGAACTACAATGAGCAGTTCTTC. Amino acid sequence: CASSGNSGNYNEQFF.

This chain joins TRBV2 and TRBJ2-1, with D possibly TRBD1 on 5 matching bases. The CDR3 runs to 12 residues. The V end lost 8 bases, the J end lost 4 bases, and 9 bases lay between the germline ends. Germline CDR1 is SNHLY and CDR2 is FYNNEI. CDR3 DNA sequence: TGTGCCAGCGGCAGGGAATACAATGAGCAGTTCTTC. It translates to CASGREYNEQFF.

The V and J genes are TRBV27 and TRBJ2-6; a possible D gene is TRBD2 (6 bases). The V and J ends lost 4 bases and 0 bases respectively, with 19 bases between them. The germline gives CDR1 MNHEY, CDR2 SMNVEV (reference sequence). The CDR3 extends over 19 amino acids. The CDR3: CASSSAPDWRDSGANVLTF. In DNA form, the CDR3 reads TGTGCCAGCAGTTCCGCCCCGGATTGGAGGGACTCTGGGGCCAACGTCCTGACTTTC.

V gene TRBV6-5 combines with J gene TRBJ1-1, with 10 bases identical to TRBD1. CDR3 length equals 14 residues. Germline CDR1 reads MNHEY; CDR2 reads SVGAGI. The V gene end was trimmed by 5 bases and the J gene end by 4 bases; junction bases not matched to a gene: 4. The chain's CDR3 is CASSRRTGGTEAFF. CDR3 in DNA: TGTGCCAGCAGTCGCCGGACAGGGGGCACTGAAGCTTTCTTT.

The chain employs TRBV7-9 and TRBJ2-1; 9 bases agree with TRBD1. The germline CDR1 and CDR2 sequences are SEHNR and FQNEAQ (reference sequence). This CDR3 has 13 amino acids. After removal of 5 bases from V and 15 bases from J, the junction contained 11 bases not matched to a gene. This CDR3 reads CASSIMDRGQAFF. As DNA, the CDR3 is TGTGCCAGCAGCATTATGGACAGGGGACAAGCGTTCTTC.

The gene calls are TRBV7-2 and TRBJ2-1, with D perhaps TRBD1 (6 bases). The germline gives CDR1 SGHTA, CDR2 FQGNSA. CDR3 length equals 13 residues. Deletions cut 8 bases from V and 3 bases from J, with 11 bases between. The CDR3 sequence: CASGPGDYNEQFF. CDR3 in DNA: TGTGCCAGCGGACCAGGGGACTACAATGAGCAGTTCTTC.

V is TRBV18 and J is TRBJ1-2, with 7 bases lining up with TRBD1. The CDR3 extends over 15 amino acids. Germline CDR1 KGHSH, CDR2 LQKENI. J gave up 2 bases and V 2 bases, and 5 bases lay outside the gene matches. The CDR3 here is CASSPRTGVNYGYTF. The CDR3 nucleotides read TGTGCCAGCTCACCAAGGACAGGAGTAAACTATGGCTACACCTTC.

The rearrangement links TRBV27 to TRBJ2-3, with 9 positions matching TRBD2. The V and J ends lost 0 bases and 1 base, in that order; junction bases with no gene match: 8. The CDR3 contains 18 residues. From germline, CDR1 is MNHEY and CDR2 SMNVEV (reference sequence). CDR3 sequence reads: CASSLSFPGGRGTDTQYF. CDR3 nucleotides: TGTGCCAGCAGTTTATCGTTCCCCGGCGGGAGGGGCACAGATACGCAGTATTTT.

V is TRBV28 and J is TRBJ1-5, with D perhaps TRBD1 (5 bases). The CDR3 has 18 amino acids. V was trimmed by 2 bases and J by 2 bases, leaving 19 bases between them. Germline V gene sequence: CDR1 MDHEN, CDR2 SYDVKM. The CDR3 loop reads CASSLGDSWGAGNQPQHF. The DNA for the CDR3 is TGTGCCAGCAGTTTAGGCGATTCTTGGGGCGCGGGCAATCAGCCCCAGCATTTT.

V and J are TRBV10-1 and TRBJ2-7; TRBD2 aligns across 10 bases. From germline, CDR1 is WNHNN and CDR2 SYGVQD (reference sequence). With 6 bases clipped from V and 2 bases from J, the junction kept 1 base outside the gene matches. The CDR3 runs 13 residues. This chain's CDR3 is CASRLAGTYEQYF. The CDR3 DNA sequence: TGCGCCAGCAGACTAGCGGGGACCTACGAGCAGTACTTC.

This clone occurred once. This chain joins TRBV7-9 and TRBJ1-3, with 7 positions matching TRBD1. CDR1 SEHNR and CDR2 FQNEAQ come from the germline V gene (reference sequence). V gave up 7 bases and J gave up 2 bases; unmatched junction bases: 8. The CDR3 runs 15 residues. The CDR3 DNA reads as TGTGCCAGCACCCCGATTCAGGGGGCTGGAAACACCATATATTTT. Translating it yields CASTPIQGAGNTIYF.

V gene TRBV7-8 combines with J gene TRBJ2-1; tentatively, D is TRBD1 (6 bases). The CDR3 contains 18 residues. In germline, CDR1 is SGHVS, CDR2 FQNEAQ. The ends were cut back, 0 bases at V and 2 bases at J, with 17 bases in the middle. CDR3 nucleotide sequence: TGTGCCAGCAGCTTAGCCCGGCCCGGCAGGGGTACCTACAATGAGCAGTTCTTC. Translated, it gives CASSLARPGRGTYNEQFF.

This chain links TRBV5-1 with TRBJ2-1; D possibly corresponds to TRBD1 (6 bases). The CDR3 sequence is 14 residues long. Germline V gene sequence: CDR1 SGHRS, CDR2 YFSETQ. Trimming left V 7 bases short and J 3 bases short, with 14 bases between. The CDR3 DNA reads TGCGCCAGCGGAACAGGGAGTTTCTACAATGAGCAGTTCTTC. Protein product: CASGTGSFYNEQFF. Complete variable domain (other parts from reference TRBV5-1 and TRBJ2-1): KAGVTQTPRYLIKTRGQQVTLSCSPISGHRSVSWYQQTPGQGLQFLFEYFSETQRNKGNFPGRFSGRQFSNSRSEMNVSTLELGDSALYLCASGTGSFYNEQFFGPGTRLTVL.

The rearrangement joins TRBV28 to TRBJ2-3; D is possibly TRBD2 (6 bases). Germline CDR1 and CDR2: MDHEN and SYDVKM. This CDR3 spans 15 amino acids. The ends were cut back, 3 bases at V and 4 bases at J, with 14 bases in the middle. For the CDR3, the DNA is TGTGCCAGCAGTTTCCGCGGGGATGGTGCAGATACGCAGTATTTT. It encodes CASSFRGDGADTQYF.

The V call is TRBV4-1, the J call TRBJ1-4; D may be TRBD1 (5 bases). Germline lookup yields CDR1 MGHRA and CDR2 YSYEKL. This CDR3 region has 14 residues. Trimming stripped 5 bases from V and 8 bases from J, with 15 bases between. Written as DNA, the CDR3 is TGCGCCAGCAGCGGACGGGTCTGGGGCGAAAAACTGTTTTTT. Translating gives CASSGRVWGEKLFF.

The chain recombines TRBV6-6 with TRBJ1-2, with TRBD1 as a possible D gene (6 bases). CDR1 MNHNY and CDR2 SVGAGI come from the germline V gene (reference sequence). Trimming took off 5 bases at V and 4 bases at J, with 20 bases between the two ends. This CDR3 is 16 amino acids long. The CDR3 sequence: CASSTGIPPSFYGYTF. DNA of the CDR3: TGTGCCAGCAGTACAGGGATCCCACCGTCGTTCTATGGCTACACCTTC.